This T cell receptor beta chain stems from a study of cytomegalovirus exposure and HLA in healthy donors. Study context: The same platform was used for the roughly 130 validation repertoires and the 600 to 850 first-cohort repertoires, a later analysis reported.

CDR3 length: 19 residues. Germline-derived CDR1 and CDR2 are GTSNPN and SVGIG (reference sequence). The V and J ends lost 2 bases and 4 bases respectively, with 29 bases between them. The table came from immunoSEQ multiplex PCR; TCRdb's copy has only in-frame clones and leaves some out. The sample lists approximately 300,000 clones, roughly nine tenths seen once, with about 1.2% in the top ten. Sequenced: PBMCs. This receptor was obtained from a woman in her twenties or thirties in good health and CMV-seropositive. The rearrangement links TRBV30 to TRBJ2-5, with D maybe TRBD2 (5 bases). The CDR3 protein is CAWSPSKGGPPFYIETQYF. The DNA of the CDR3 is TGTGCCTGGAGTCCCTCAAAGGGCGGGCCCCCTTTTTATATAGAGACCCAGTACTTC.